The 31 T cell receptor beta chains below come from one sample, sequenced in a study of molecular identifiers for immune sequencing clone quantification. TCRdb recomputed calls from the PCR reads with MiXCR, one row per CDR3 protein. The sample has under 800,000 distinct CDR3 sequences, about 25% seen once; the top ten hold 0.7% to 0.95%. Sequenced input: naive CD8+ T cells from blood, with Jurkat cell RNA spiked in. Subset of the sample: FACS-sorted CD8+CD4-CCR7+CD45RA+ naive T cells. Receptors originate from a human donor in good health. Some libraries in this study had Jurkat cell RNA spiked in.

The rearrangement uses TRBV19 and TRBJ2-5; 12 nucleotides agree with TRBD2. There are 14 residues in the CDR3. The V segment lost 5 bases and the J segment 3 bases; nucleotides outside the gene matches: 1. Germline CDR1 and CDR2: LNHDA and SQIVND (reference sequence). DNA for the CDR3: TGTGCCAGTAGTTGGACTAGCGGGGAAGAGACCCAGTACTTC. It specifies CASSWTSGEETQYF.

The chain is built from TRBV27 and TRBJ2-7; 8 positions match TRBD1. The ends lost 5 bases at V and 9 bases at J; junction bases unmatched: 15. This CDR3 has 15 amino acids. Germline CDR1 is MNHEY and CDR2 is SMNVEV (reference sequence). The CDR3 DNA reads TGTGCCAGCAGTAGCTCCACAGGGGGTAATAAGGTGCAGTACTTC. It codes for CASSSSTGGNKVQYF.

This clonotype was counted many times. V and J are TRBV7-8 and TRBJ2-7; 8 nucleotides agree with TRBD2. J was trimmed by 6 bases and V by 0 bases; bases with no gene match: 4. This CDR3 has 14 residues. Germline assignment: CDR1 SGHVS and CDR2 FQNEAQ. DNA of the CDR3: TGTGCCAGCAGCTTAGCTCCGGGGGGGCGCGAGCAGTACTTC. It specifies CASSLAPGGREQYF. The full variable domain, completed using reference TRBV7-8 and TRBJ2-7, is GAGVSQSPRYKVAKRGQDVALRCDPISGHVSLFWYQQALGQGPEFLTYFQNEAQLDKSGLPSDRFFAERPEGSVSTLKIQRTQQEDSAVYLCASSLAPGGREQYFGPGTRLTVT.

The chain recombines TRBV6-1 with TRBJ2-2, with unresolved D. V was pared by 0 bases and J by 4 bases, with 9 bases between. The CDR3 runs to 15 residues. Per germline, CDR1 MNHNS and CDR2 SASEGT. CDR3 region: CASSEAGSGTGELFF. In DNA, the CDR3 is TGTGCCAGCAGTGAAGCAGGGTCGGGCACCGGGGAGCTGTTTTTT.

This clonotype was counted only a few times. The rearrangement links TRBV9 to TRBJ2-5; 11 bases line up with TRBD2. The CDR3 totals 16 residues. Trimming cost V 3 bases and J 1 base; bases outside gene matches: 5. CDR1 and CDR2 from the germline V gene are SGDLS and YYNGEE. The chain's CDR3 is CASSAASGGPQETQYF. In DNA form, the CDR3 reads TGTGCCAGCAGCGCCGCTAGCGGGGGGCCCCAAGAGACCCAGTACTTC.

This clonotype occurred many times. This chain uses TRBV27 with TRBJ2-7, with 8 bases matching TRBD2. Germline loops: CDR1 MNHEY, CDR2 SMNVEV (reference sequence). The CDR3 consists of 15 residues. The trim removed 3 bases at V and 2 bases at J, leaving 6 bases unmatched. CDR3 sequence reads: CASSFGIAGTYEQYF. The CDR3 DNA reads TGTGCCAGCAGTTTCGGAATAGCGGGGACCTACGAGCAGTACTTC.

Only a few counts were recorded for this clonotype. The chain employs TRBV7-9 and TRBJ1-2; weak D call: TRBD1 (5 bases). Germline CDR1 and CDR2: SEHNR and FQNEAQ (reference sequence). Trimming stripped 2 bases from V and 8 bases from J, with 15 bases between. CDR3 length: 14 residues. In DNA, the CDR3 is TGTGCCAGCAGCTTAAGAGAGGGGATAGGCGGCTACACCTTC. Protein: CASSLREGIGGYTF. Variable domain in full (rest from reference TRBV7-9 and TRBJ1-2): DTGVSQNPRHKITKRGQNVTFRCDPISEHNRLYWYRQTLGQGPEFLTYFQNEAQLEKSRLLSDRFSAERPKGSFSTLEIQRTEQGDSAMYLCASSLREGIGGYTFGSGTRLTVV.

This chain connects TRBV19 to TRBJ1-5, with D unclear. Germline lookup yields CDR1 LNHDA and CDR2 SQIVND (reference sequence). Trimming removed 1 base at V and 4 bases at J, with 8 bases between. The CDR3 covers 14 residues. CDR3 protein: CASSIGFVNQPQHF. The CDR3 DNA reads TGTGCCAGTAGTATAGGTTTCGTGAATCAGCCCCAGCATTTT.

The CDR3 sequence: CAWSVPLARVGENTEAFF. In nucleotides, the CDR3 is TGTGCCTGGAGTGTACCGTTAGCTCGGGTAGGGGAAAACACTGAAGCTTTCTTT. J is TRBJ1-1 and V is TRBV30; D possibly corresponds to TRBD1 (5 bases). The V end was cut by 0 bases, the J end by 2 bases, with 22 bases between. The CDR3 length is 18 residues. Germline CDR1 GTSNPN, CDR2 SVGIG (reference sequence).

This clonotype was recorded many times. J is TRBJ2-6 and V is TRBV28; 12 bases align to TRBD1. Trimming cost V 4 bases and J 1 base; bases outside gene matches: 5. This CDR3 is 18 amino acids long. The V gene's germline CDR1 is MDHEN and CDR2 SYDVKM. The CDR3 reads CASSSPGQGASGANVLTF. The DNA of the CDR3 is TGTGCCAGCAGTTCGCCGGGACAGGGGGCTTCTGGGGCCAACGTCCTGACTTTC. Filled out from reference TRBV28 and TRBJ2-6, the complete variable domain reads DVKVTQSSRYLVKRTGEKVFLECVQDMDHENMFWYRQDPGLGLRLIYFSYDVKMKEKGDIPEGYSVSREKKERFSLILESASTNQTSMYLCASSSPGQGASGANVLTFGAGSRLTVL.

This clonotype was counted only a few times. The chain combines TRBV20-1 with TRBJ2-3; 9 bases fit TRBD1. The CDR3 length is 17 residues. V shed 0 bases and J 0 bases; nucleotides not matched to a gene: 7. The V gene's germline CDR1 is DFQATT and CDR2 SNEGSKA (reference sequence). This chain's CDR3 is CSAREQGALRSTDTQYF. The CDR3 DNA reads TGCAGTGCTAGAGAACAGGGGGCGTTACGTAGCACAGATACGCAGTATTTT.

This clonotype has ten or more counts. The chain recombines TRBV19 with TRBJ1-1; D uncertain. Germline assignment: CDR1 LNHDA and CDR2 SQIVND (reference sequence). The CDR3 loop spans 13 amino acids. With 6 bases removed from V and 7 bases from J, the gap between germline ends came to 15 bases. The CDR3 nucleotides are TGTGCCAGTAGACGGAACTACGGGAATGAAGCTTTCTTT. The encoded protein is CASRRNYGNEAFF.

This clonotype was detected only a few times. V gene TRBV5-6 combines with J gene TRBJ2-5; 9 nucleotides line up with TRBD2. CDR3 length: 16 amino acids. Germline-derived CDR1 and CDR2 are SGHDT and YYEEEE. V was pared by 4 bases and J by 5 bases, with 12 bases of the junction left unmatched. CDR3 region: CASSMVAGVWLETQYF. CDR3 in DNA: TGTGCCAGCAGCATGGTAGCGGGAGTATGGCTGGAGACCCAGTACTTC.

This clonotype was counted between two and nine times. The CDR3 loop reads CASSSRDRGLETQYF. The CDR3 bases are TGTGCCAGCTCATCCCGGGACAGGGGGCTAGAGACCCAGTACTTC. The V gene is TRBV18, the J gene TRBJ2-5; TRBD1 aligns across 12 bases. V was pared by 5 bases and J by 4 bases, with 5 bases of the junction left unmatched. This CDR3 has 15 residues. CDR1 is KGHSH and CDR2 is LQKENI in the germline V gene.

Ten or more counts support this clonotype. This chain uses TRBV7-2 with TRBJ2-7; the D gene is possibly TRBD2 (5 bases). The CDR3 sequence is 15 residues long. V lost 5 bases to trimming and J lost 2 bases, with 16 bases between them. Per germline, CDR1 SGHTA and CDR2 FQGNSA. CDR3 sequence reads: CASSAVAMDPYEQYF. CDR3 sequence (DNA): TGTGCCAGCAGCGCTGTAGCGATGGACCCCTACGAGCAGTACTTC.

CDR3 nucleotides: TGCGCCAGCAGCAGCCCGGCGAGCGAGCAGTACTTC. Translating it yields CASSSPASEQYF. The rearrangement joins TRBV4-1 to TRBJ2-7, with no clear D. V lost 5 bases, J lost 6 bases, and 11 bases lay in between. This CDR3 is built from 12 residues. Germline CDR1 is MGHRA and CDR2 is YSYEKL.

This clonotype was recorded at least ten times. The gene calls are TRBV12-3 or TRBV12-4 and TRBJ2-7; 14 nucleotides agree with TRBD2. The CDR3 runs to 16 residues. After removal of 5 bases from V and 4 bases from J, the junction contained 7 bases not matched to a gene. The CDR3, as DNA: TGTGCCAGCAGTCAAACCGGGACTAGCGGGAGTTACGAGCAGTACTTC. Translated, it gives CASSQTGTSGSYEQYF.

This clonotype occurred a few times. This sequence joins TRBV6-2 or TRBV6-3 and TRBJ2-7; possible D gene TRBD1, 5 bases. This CDR3 comprises 18 residues. The germline V and J ends were trimmed by 5 bases and 3 bases, with 26 bases remaining between them. Germline values: CDR1 MNHEY, CDR2 SVGEGT. As DNA, the CDR3 is TGTGCCAGCAGTCCGACAAGTCAGGGCTTAACCTCCTTCTACGAGCAGTACTTC. Translating gives CASSPTSQGLTSFYEQYF.

Only a few counts were recorded for this clonotype. For the CDR3, the DNA is TGTGCCAGCAGTCCGACCGTGGCGGTCTACGAGCAGTACTTC. Its protein product is CASSPTVAVYEQYF. This sequence joins TRBV7-9 and TRBJ2-7, with D uncertain. V dropped 6 bases and J dropped 3 bases, with 15 bases sitting between them. The germline CDR1 and CDR2 sequences are SEHNR and FQNEAQ (reference sequence). This CDR3 contains 14 residues. The variable domain in full, with the rest retrieved from reference TRBV7-9 and TRBJ2-7, is DTGVSQNPRHKITKRGQNVTFRCDPISEHNRLYWYRQTLGQGPEFLTYFQNEAQLEKSRLLSDRFSAERPKGSFSTLEIQRTEQGDSAMYLCASSPTVAVYEQYFGPGTRLTVT.

At least ten counts were recorded for this clonotype. CDR3 bases: TGTGCCAGCAGCCTCCGGTACGACGAGCAGTACTTC. This gives the protein CASSLRYDEQYF. This chain links TRBV5-4 with TRBJ2-7, with D unclear. Germline loops: CDR1 SGHNT, CDR2 YYREEE (reference sequence). V lost 4 bases to trimming and J lost 5 bases, with 10 bases between them. The CDR3 runs 12 residues.

This clonotype was recorded at least ten times. This CDR3 is CASSPGTPESQYF. As DNA, the CDR3 is TGTGCCAGCAGCCCCGGGACGCCAGAGAGTCAGTACTTC. The chain is built from TRBV14 and TRBJ2-4, with D perhaps being TRBD1 or TRBD2 (5 bases each). The CDR3 runs to 13 residues. V was shortened by 4 bases and J by 12 bases, with 16 bases between the two germline ends. Germline V gene sequence: CDR1 SGHDN, CDR2 FVKESK.

About this clonotype itself: This could be a read error, since a much larger clone is one nucleotide away. The conserved phenylalanine or tryptophan is not found at the CDR3 terminus, so this likely reflects a read error. The chain links TRBV9 to TRBJ2-1; D is ambiguous. This CDR3 has 11 amino acids. From germline, CDR1 is SGDLS and CDR2 YYNGEE. V lost 3 bases, J lost 7 bases, and 5 bases lay in between. The CDR3 DNA sequence: TGTGCCAGCAGCGCCGAAAATGAGCAGTTCTCC. This codes for CASSAENEQFS.

For this clonotype: This clone may be a read error of a much larger clone one base away. This chain connects TRBV24-1 to TRBJ1-5; D unresolved. V shed 2 bases and J shed 8 bases, with 6 bases lying between them. Germline loops: CDR1 KGHDR, CDR2 SFDVKD. CDR3 length: 12 amino acids. CDR3 region: CATSDSAEPQHF. CDR3 sequence (DNA): TGTGCCACCAGTGATTCGGCGGAGCCCCAGCATTTT.

V and J are TRBV6-4 and TRBJ1-5; TRBD1 aligns across 7 bases. Germline V lookup: CDR1 MRHNA, CDR2 SNTAGT. V shed 5 bases and J 7 bases; nucleotides not matched to a gene: 17. CDR3 length equals 17 residues. The CDR3 nucleotides are TGTGCCAGCAGTAACATTTTTTATAGGGGGCGAGTCCAGCCCCAGCATTTT. It codes for CASSNIFYRGRVQPQHF.

This clonotype was seen at least ten times. The V gene is TRBV28, the J gene TRBJ2-3, with D uncertain. The germline V gene encodes CDR1 MDHEN and CDR2 SYDVKM. The CDR3 totals 15 residues. V was clipped by 3 bases and J by 2 bases, with 12 bases between them. The CDR3 DNA reads as TGTGCCAGCAGTTTCGAACTGTTAGTCACAGATACGCAGTATTTT. Amino acids: CASSFELLVTDTQYF.

This clonotype was counted many times. The chain uses TRBV2 and TRBJ2-7; D is uncertain. V lost 3 bases to trimming and J lost 4 bases, with 1 base between them. This CDR3 has 10 amino acids. Per the germline V gene, CDR1 is SNHLY and CDR2 is FYNNEI. The CDR3 DNA is TGTGCCAGCAGTGAGTACGAGCAGTACTTC. As protein: CASSEYEQYF.

This clonotype has only a few counts. The chain joins TRBV5-1 to TRBJ1-1; D might be TRBD1 (5 bases). Germline V gene lookup returns CDR1 SGHRS and CDR2 YFSETQ. This CDR3 region has 16 residues. V gave up 0 bases and J gave up 0 bases, with 12 bases separating them. The CDR3 region has the DNA TGCGCCAGCAGCTTGGCCGTGGGGGTAATGAACACTGAAGCTTTCTTT. This translates into CASSLAVGVMNTEAFF.

Notes on this clonotype: This clone may be a read error of a much larger clone one base away. The V call is TRBV5-6, the J call TRBJ1-3; D not resolved. CDR1 is SGHDT and CDR2 is YYEEEE in the germline V gene. The CDR3 is 20 residues long. The CDR3 loop reads CASSSPNYQSDGTSGNAIYF. The CDR3, as DNA: TGTGCCAGCAGCTCTCCTAATTACCAATCTGACGGAACCTCTGGAAACGCCATATATTTT.

This clonotype has only a few counts. The V call is TRBV3-1, the J call TRBJ2-3; D is unclear. Deletions cut 0 bases from V and 1 base from J, with 5 bases between. The CDR3 is 14 amino acids. CDR1 and CDR2 from the germline V gene are LGHDT and YNNKEL (reference sequence). CDR3 sequence (DNA): TGTGCCAGCAGCCAAGATATGGGCACAGATACGCAGTATTTT. Translated, it gives CASSQDMGTDTQYF.

In this sample, this clonotype turned up many times. The chain is built from TRBV6-2 or TRBV6-3 and TRBJ2-3; 8 bases map to TRBD2. Germline assignment: CDR1 MNHEY and CDR2 SVGEGT. V lost 5 bases and J lost 4; bases outside the gene matches: 8. CDR3 length: 15 amino acids. CDR3 region: CASSKFGLAADTQYF. CDR3 sequence (DNA): TGTGCCAGCAGTAAATTCGGACTAGCAGCAGATACGCAGTATTTT.

In this sample, this clonotype turned up a few times. The chain recombines TRBV27 with TRBJ2-7; the D gene is possibly TRBD1 (6 bases). Germline V CDR1 and CDR2: MNHEY, SMNVEV (reference sequence). V was shortened by 3 bases and J by 2 bases, with 14 bases between the two germline ends. The CDR3 covers 15 residues. The CDR3 region is CASSFIGGTTYEQYF. The CDR3 DNA is TGTGCCAGCAGTTTTATAGGGGGTACGACCTACGAGCAGTACTTC.